The 27 T cell receptor beta chains given below trace back to one sample, sequenced in a study of control samples from healthy donors and cancer patients. TCRdb's table, derived via immunoSEQ multiplex PCR, lists solely in-frame clones and lacks some. Here the sample spans fewer than 150,000 clones, around nine tenths being singletons. The specimen was blood. Receptor source: a young man in good health.

The J gene is TRBJ2-3, the V gene TRBV18; 8 bases are shared with TRBD2. CDR3 length: 15 amino acids. V lost 3 bases to trimming and J lost 2 bases; unmatched junction nucleotides: 4. Germline V gene data show CDR1 as KGHSH and CDR2 as LQKENI. The CDR3 nucleotides are TGTGCCAGCTCACCCCGGGGGGGGTACACAGATACGCAGTATTTT. It is translated as CASSPRGGYTDTQYF.

This chain links TRBV3-1 (or the pseudogene TRBV3-2) with TRBJ1-4; no clear D gene. The V end lost 1 base, the J end lost 8 bases, and 14 bases lay between the germline ends. Germline CDR1 reads LGHDT; CDR2 reads YNNKEL (reference sequence). The CDR3 totals 15 residues. Here the CDR3 reads CASSQGRQVGEKLFF. The CDR3 coding sequence is TGTGCCAGCAGCCAAGGCCGGCAAGTAGGCGAAAAACTGTTTTTT.

The V and J genes are TRBV4-1 and TRBJ2-1; 10 nucleotides line up with TRBD2. The CDR3 spans 18 residues. V trimming: 2 bases; J trimming: 7 bases; junction bases outside the gene matches: 14. Germline V gene data show CDR1 as MGHRA and CDR2 as YSYEKL. CDR3 coding DNA: TGCGCCAGCAGCCAAACCCCGCAGCAGCGGGAGGGACGAAATGAGCAGTTCTTC. Translation: CASSQTPQQREGRNEQFF.

The chain combines TRBV11-2 with TRBJ2-7; D possibly corresponds to TRBD2 (5 bases). The CDR3 totals 13 residues. V lost 1 base and J 5 bases, leaving 9 bases between the germline ends. Germline assignment: CDR1 SGHAT and CDR2 FQNNGV. CDR3 in DNA: TGTGCCAGCAGCTTAGTCCTTAGCGACGAGCAGTACGTC. Translating gives CASSLVLSDEQYV.

The chain couples TRBV6-7 to TRBJ2-7, with 7 positions matching TRBD2. TRBV6-7 is an ORF; its function is uncertain. The junction had 15 bases not matched to a gene; V was cut back by 7 bases and J by 6 bases. This CDR3 is 15 amino acids long. The CDR3 nucleotides read TGTGCCAGCACAAAGCGGGGCCCTGAGGATGTCGAGCAGTACGTC. Translated, it gives CASTKRGPEDVEQYV.

This chain links TRBV9 with TRBJ2-6, with D hard to call. This CDR3 contains 20 residues. The germline gives CDR1 SGDLS, CDR2 YYNGEE. With 3 bases removed from V and 0 bases from J, the gap between germline ends came to 22 bases. The CDR3 sequence: CASSAIHHPRIDSGANVLTF. The CDR3, as DNA: TGTGCCAGCAGCGCCATCCATCACCCCCGAATAGACTCTGGGGCCAACGTCCTGACTTTC.

The chain uses TRBV4-1 and TRBJ2-7, with 8 bases aligning to TRBD1. This CDR3 is 14 amino acids long. The V segment lost 0 bases and the J segment 3 bases; nucleotides outside the gene matches: 1. Per the germline V gene, CDR1 is MGHRA and CDR2 is YSYEKL. The CDR3 protein is CASSQDGQGYEQYF. The CDR3 DNA sequence: TGCGCCAGCAGCCAAGATGGACAGGGCTACGAGCAGTACTTC.

The chain carries TRBV5-1 and TRBJ1-5, with D possibly being TRBD1 (6 bases). The germline V gene has CDR1 SGHRS and CDR2 YFSETQ. The V end was cut by 5 bases, the J end by 9 bases, with 12 bases between. The CDR3 runs 12 residues. CDR3 in DNA: TGCGCCAGCAGTCCTCAGGGGCCGCCCCAGCATTTT. Residues: CASSPQGPPQHF.

The chain has TRBV18 and TRBJ2-7; D assignment may be TRBD1 or TRBD2 (6 bases each). The CDR3 has 15 residues. Germline V gene data show CDR1 as KGHSH and CDR2 as LQKENI. Trimming cost V 2 bases and J 4 bases, with 15 bases left between them. CDR3 region: CASSPAQGGRYEQYF. The CDR3 DNA reads as TGTGCCAGCTCACCAGCACAGGGAGGTCGATACGAGCAGTACTTC. Full variable domain (missing parts from reference TRBV18 and TRBJ2-7): NAGVMQNPRHLVRRRGQEARLRCSPMKGHSHVYWYRQLPEEGLKFMVYLQKENIIDESGMPKERFSAEFPKEGPSILRIQQVVRGDSAAYFCASSPAQGGRYEQYFGPGTRLTVT.

The genes are TRBV6-5 and TRBJ1-6; D gene uncertain. From germline, CDR1 is MNHEY and CDR2 SVGAGI. This CDR3 has 15 amino acids. V was pared by 6 bases and J by 8 bases, with 17 bases between. CDR3 DNA: TGTGCCAGCAGACTTGGACCGAGACCAGATTCACCCCTCCACTTT. Protein: CASRLGPRPDSPLHF.

The V gene is TRBV29-1, the J gene TRBJ1-1; tentatively, D is TRBD1 (6 bases). CDR3 length: 12 residues. The germline CDR1 and CDR2 sequences are SQVTM and ANQGSEA. Trimming removed 5 bases from V and 6 bases from J, with 13 bases in between. Here the CDR3 DNA reads TGCAGCGTTCTTTGGGGGGCCTCTGAAGCTTTCTTT. It encodes CSVLWGASEAFF. The whole variable domain, filled in from reference TRBV29-1 and TRBJ1-1, reads SAVISQKPSRDICQRGTSLTIQCQVDSQVTMMFWYRQQPGQSLTLIATANQGSEATYESGFVIDKFPISRPNLTFSTLTVSNMSPEDSSIYLCSVLWGASEAFFGQGTRLTVV.

V usage is TRBV5-5 and J usage is TRBJ1-6, with 7 bases that match TRBD1. The V gene end was trimmed by 4 bases and the J gene end by 8 bases; junction bases not matched to a gene: 6. The germline CDR1 and CDR2 sequences are SGHKS and YYEKEE (reference sequence). The CDR3 is made up of 14 amino acids. Here the CDR3 DNA reads TGTGCCAGCAGCACCGACAGGGACGATTCACCCCTCCACTTT. It is translated as CASSTDRDDSPLHF.

This clone has just one count. J is TRBJ2-3 and V is TRBV5-1, with unresolved D. Germline V gene sequence: CDR1 SGHRS, CDR2 YFSETQ. The V end lost 2 bases, the J end lost 1 base, and 14 bases lay between the germline ends. The CDR3 contains 16 residues. CDR3 protein: CASSFNGRSGTDTQYF. DNA of the CDR3: TGCGCCAGCAGCTTTAACGGCAGGTCGGGCACAGATACGCAGTATTTT.

The V gene is TRBV6-5, the J gene TRBJ1-4; TRBD1 might be the D (5 bases). CDR1 MNHEY and CDR2 SVGAGI come from the germline V gene. The CDR3 covers 15 residues. V dropped 6 bases and J dropped 5 bases, with 16 bases sitting between them. The chain's CDR3 is CASRPGDGLNEKLFF. The CDR3 DNA reads TGTGCCAGCAGGCCCGGGGACGGATTGAATGAAAAACTGTTTTTT.

The chain is built from TRBV5-1 and TRBJ1-6, with 10 bases identical to TRBD1. V was clipped by 6 bases and J by 7 bases; unmatched bases: 4. The CDR3 length is 14 residues. Germline-derived CDR1 and CDR2 are SGHRS and YFSETQ. In nucleotides, the CDR3 is TGCGCCAGCACCGGGGACAGGGGAAATTCACCCCTCCACTTT. Protein sequence: CASTGDRGNSPLHF.

The chain is built from TRBV19 and TRBJ2-1; 7 nucleotides align to TRBD2. Germline V lookup: CDR1 LNHDA, CDR2 SQIVND (reference sequence). The CDR3 covers 17 residues. Unmatched junction bases numbered 19, after V lost 6 bases and J lost 8 bases. The CDR3 protein is CASRVPVGEGPGYEQFF. Here the CDR3 DNA reads TGTGCCAGTAGAGTTCCCGTCGGGGAGGGCCCTGGATATGAGCAGTTCTTC.

CDR3 in DNA: TGCAGCGTTTCCCCTCCCCAGGCAGCGGGCGGAAACACCATATATTTT. This gives the protein CSVSPPQAAGGNTIYF. The chain recombines TRBV29-1 with TRBJ1-3, with D hard to call. Trimming pared 5 bases from V and 4 bases from J, leaving 21 bases between. This CDR3 has 16 amino acids. CDR1 is SQVTM, CDR2 ANQGSEA, per germline.

This rearrangement joins TRBV28 to TRBJ1-5; 9 positions match TRBD1. The V and J ends lost 3 bases and 5 bases, in that order; junction bases with no gene match: 5. Germline V gene lookup returns CDR1 MDHEN and CDR2 SYDVKM. The CDR3 is made up of 15 amino acids. CDR3 loop: CASSLPGTGHQPQHF. In DNA form, the CDR3 reads TGTGCCAGCAGTTTGCCCGGGACAGGGCATCAGCCCCAGCATTTT.

This chain joins TRBV6-2 or TRBV6-3 and TRBJ2-3; D remains unclear. V shed 5 bases and J shed 4 bases, with 16 bases lying between them. The CDR3 consists of 15 residues. Germline loops: CDR1 MNHEY, CDR2 SVGEGT. CDR3 region: CASSQLSEFPDTQYF. The CDR3 DNA sequence: TGTGCCAGCAGTCAACTCAGCGAATTCCCAGATACGCAGTATTTT.

The V and J genes are TRBV9 and TRBJ1-1; D is possibly TRBD1 (6 bases). In germline, CDR1 is SGDLS, CDR2 YYNGEE. V gave up 0 bases and J gave up 3 bases, with 12 bases separating them. The CDR3 sequence is 15 residues long. CDR3 sequence: CASSVGEGEDTEAFF. In DNA form, the CDR3 reads TGTGCCAGCAGCGTAGGGGAGGGGGAAGACACTGAAGCTTTCTTT.

The V gene is TRBV28, the J gene TRBJ1-4; D remains ambiguous. This CDR3 region has 17 residues. V dropped 0 bases and J dropped 0 bases, with 11 bases sitting between them. Germline V CDR1 and CDR2: MDHEN, SYDVKM. The CDR3: CASSLWDLGATNEKLFF. Here the CDR3 DNA reads TGTGCCAGCAGTTTATGGGATCTGGGCGCAACTAATGAAAAACTGTTTTTT.

The chain joins TRBV12-3 or TRBV12-4 to TRBJ2-1, with unresolved D. The germline V and J ends were trimmed by 0 bases and 9 bases, with 9 bases remaining between them. The CDR3 length is 13 residues. DNA for the CDR3: TGTGCCAGCAGTTTAGCTCAAAGCTTTGAGCAGTTCTTC. It is translated as CASSLAQSFEQFF.

This clone has at least ten counts. The genes are TRBV2 and TRBJ1-5; maybe TRBD1 (6 bases). V was clipped by 5 bases and J by 4 bases, with 15 bases between them. This CDR3 comprises 15 residues. Germline loops: CDR1 SNHLY, CDR2 FYNNEI. This CDR3 reads CASSRETGTNQPQHF. In DNA, the CDR3 is TGTGCCAGCAGTCGAGAGACAGGAACTAATCAGCCCCAGCATTTT.

The gene calls are TRBV27 and TRBJ1-1, with D hard to call. This CDR3 has 14 amino acids. Germline V gene data show CDR1 as MNHEY and CDR2 as SMNVEV (reference sequence). V was cut by 3 bases and J by 5 bases, with 13 bases left in between. In DNA, the CDR3 is TGTGCCAGCAGTTTGTTTGGTTCCTTTACTGAAGCTTTCTTT. Its protein product is CASSLFGSFTEAFF.

The gene calls are TRBV11-2 and TRBJ1-4; 9 bases align to TRBD1. The CDR3 has 14 residues. V shed 5 bases, J shed 8 bases, and the junction held 6 bases outside the gene matches. Germline loops: CDR1 SGHAT, CDR2 FQNNGV. In DNA form, the CDR3 reads TGTGCCAGCAGCCTGGACAGGGGTCAAGAAAAACTGTTTTTT. Translated: CASSLDRGQEKLFF.

This clone showed up just a few times. This chain connects TRBV2 to TRBJ1-1; maybe TRBD1 (6 bases). Germline V gene data show CDR1 as SNHLY and CDR2 as FYNNEI. Trimming pared 6 bases from V and 5 bases from J, leaving 10 bases between. The CDR3 covers 12 residues. CDR3 nucleotide sequence: TGTGCCAGCAGGAAGGGGGGGACTGAAGCTTTCTTT. Residues: CASRKGGTEAFF.

This clone came up once. V and J are TRBV30 and TRBJ2-2; 7 bases agree with TRBD1. This CDR3 is built from 15 residues. Germline trimming cut 0 bases from V and 2 bases from J; bases unmatched to any gene: 3. CDR1 is GTSNPN, CDR2 SVGIG, per germline (reference sequence). The CDR3 DNA follows: TGTGCCTGGAGTGTTGGGGACAGAAACACCGGGGAGCTGTTTTTT. Encoded protein: CAWSVGDRNTGELFF.